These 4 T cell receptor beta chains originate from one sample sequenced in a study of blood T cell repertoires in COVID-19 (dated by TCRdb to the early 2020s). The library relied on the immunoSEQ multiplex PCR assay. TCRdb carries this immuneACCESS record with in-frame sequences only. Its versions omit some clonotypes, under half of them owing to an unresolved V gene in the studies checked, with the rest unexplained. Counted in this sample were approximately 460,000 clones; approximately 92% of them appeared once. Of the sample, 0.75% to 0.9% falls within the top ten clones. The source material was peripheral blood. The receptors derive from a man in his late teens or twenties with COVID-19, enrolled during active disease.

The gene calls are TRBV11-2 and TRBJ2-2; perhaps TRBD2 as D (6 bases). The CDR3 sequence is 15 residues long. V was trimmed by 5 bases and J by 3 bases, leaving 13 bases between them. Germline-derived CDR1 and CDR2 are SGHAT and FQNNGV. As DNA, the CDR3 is TGTGCCAGCAGCCTGGCGGGGCTAGACACCGGGGAGCTGTTTTTT. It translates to CASSLAGLDTGELFF.

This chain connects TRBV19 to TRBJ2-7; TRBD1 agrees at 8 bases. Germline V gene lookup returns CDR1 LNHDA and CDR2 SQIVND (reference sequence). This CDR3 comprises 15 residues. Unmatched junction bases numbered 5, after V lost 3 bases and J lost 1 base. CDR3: CASSMDRASSYEQYF. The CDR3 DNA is TGTGCCAGTAGTATGGACAGGGCCTCTTCCTACGAGCAGTACTTC.

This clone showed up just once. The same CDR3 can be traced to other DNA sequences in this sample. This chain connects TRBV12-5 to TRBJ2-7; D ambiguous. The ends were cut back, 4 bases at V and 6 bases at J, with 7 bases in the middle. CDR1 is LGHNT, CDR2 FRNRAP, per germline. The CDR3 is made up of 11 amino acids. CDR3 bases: TGTGCTAGTGGTTCTCTCTCCGAGCAGTACTTC. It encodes CASGSLSEQYF.

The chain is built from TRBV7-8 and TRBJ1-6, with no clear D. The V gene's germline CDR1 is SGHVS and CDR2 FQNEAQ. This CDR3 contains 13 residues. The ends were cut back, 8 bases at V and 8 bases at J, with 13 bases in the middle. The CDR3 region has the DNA TGTGCCAGCTGCCGGGAGGTCCATTCACCCCTCCACTTT. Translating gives CASCREVHSPLHF.